Below, 16 T cell receptor beta chains from the same sample are listed, as sequenced in a study of beta chain features in type 1 diabetes (dated by TCRdb to the late 2010s). The protocol used for the library was the immunoSEQ multiplex PCR assay. The High Capacity cDNA Reverse Transcription Kit was used to reverse transcribe all of the isolated RNA, meaning that expressed TCRB transcripts were what got sequenced. Sourced from immuneACCESS, this table was stored by TCRdb with only in-frame sequences that have V and J called. A share of the clones is absent; for the studies checked, an unresolved V gene accounts for under half, and the remainder has no known explanation. This sample is represented by under 950,000 clones; 17% of them were singletons. The leading ten clones occupy 0.023% of the sample. Sequencing input: naive CD4+ T cells from blood. According to the study, the label for this sample's cell subset or site signals: true naive CD4+ T cells. These receptors were obtained from a woman in her late teens or twenties in good health.

This clone has only a few counts. The chain employs TRBV6-6 and TRBJ2-3; 10 bases agree with TRBD2. The trim removed 7 bases at V and 1 base at J, leaving 8 bases unmatched. Germline-derived CDR1 and CDR2 are MNHNY and SVGAGI (reference sequence). The CDR3 is 16 residues long. The CDR3 DNA reads as TGTGCCAGCAAACTCCTAGGGACTAGCGGCACAGATACGCAGTATTTT. Translated, it gives CASKLLGTSGTDTQYF.

This clone has only a few counts. The chain uses TRBV18 and TRBJ2-7; 10 bases match TRBD1. The V gene end was trimmed by 5 bases and the J gene end by 2 bases; junction bases not matched to a gene: 3. This CDR3 comprises 14 residues. CDR1 KGHSH and CDR2 LQKENI come from the germline V gene. CDR3: CASSGQGEPYEQYF. CDR3 DNA sequence: TGTGCCAGCTCAGGACAGGGGGAACCCTACGAGCAGTACTTC.

This chain joins TRBV7-6 and TRBJ2-5, with TRBD1 identical over 8 bases. Per the germline V gene, CDR1 is SGHVS and CDR2 is FNYEAQ. The CDR3 sequence is 15 residues long. J gave up 5 bases and V 5 bases, and 10 bases lay outside the gene matches. The CDR3 nucleotides are TGTGCCAGCAGCCCCCAGACAGGGGTGCGTGAGACCCAGTACTTC. As protein: CASSPQTGVRETQYF.

This clone was detected only a few times. The chain recombines TRBV27 with TRBJ2-3; D not resolved. The CDR3 is made up of 13 amino acids. The germline V and J ends were trimmed by 5 bases and 2 bases, with 8 bases remaining between them. Germline loops: CDR1 MNHEY, CDR2 SMNVEV (reference sequence). CDR3 sequence reads: CASSPADTDTQYF. The CDR3 coding sequence is TGTGCCAGCAGTCCCGCGGACACAGATACGCAGTATTTT.

Only a few counts were recorded for this clone. The chain has TRBV19 and TRBJ2-2; 14 positions match TRBD2. CDR3 length: 19 amino acids. Germline-derived CDR1 and CDR2 are LNHDA and SQIVND (reference sequence). Trimming took 6 bases from V and 1 from J; bases not matched to a gene: 10. The CDR3 region is CASRRAGLAGEVNTGELFF. DNA of the CDR3: TGTGCCAGTAGAAGAGCGGGACTAGCGGGAGAGGTGAACACCGGGGAGCTGTTTTTT.

This clone was observed a handful of times. J is TRBJ2-1 and V is TRBV5-1; 11 bases map to TRBD2. The junction had 12 bases not matched to a gene; V was cut back by 5 bases and J by 8 bases. Germline V gene sequence: CDR1 SGHRS, CDR2 YFSETQ. CDR3 length: 16 amino acids. CDR3 sequence: CASSPETSGRFYEQFF. In nucleotides, the CDR3 is TGCGCCAGCAGTCCAGAAACTAGCGGGAGATTTTATGAGCAGTTCTTC.

On this clone itself: An end of the junction does not agree with germline; a read error may underlie this. V gene TRBV5-4 combines with J gene TRBJ2-7; D could derive from TRBD1 or TRBD2 (5 bases each). The CDR3 contains 11 residues. Germline V gene lookup returns CDR1 SGHNT and CDR2 YYREEE (reference sequence). CDR3 in amino acids: CASSFPGTTVF. The CDR3 DNA reads as TGTGCCAGCAGCTTCCCCGGGACCACCGTCTTC.

This clone was seen only a few times. This chain joins TRBV7-2 and TRBJ1-3; tentative D call: TRBD1 (5 bases). Between the trimmed V and J ends, which lost 11 bases and 4 bases, there was a span of 15 bases. This CDR3 is built from 13 residues. The germline V gene encodes CDR1 SGHTA and CDR2 FQGNSA. The DNA for the CDR3 is TGTGCCTCCTTGGTGGGGGTAGGAAACACCATATATTTT. It specifies CASLVGVGNTIYF. Combining the CDR3 with reference TRBV7-2 and TRBJ1-3 gives the whole variable domain GAGVSQSPSNKVTEKGKDVELRCDPISGHTALYWYRQSLGQGLEFLIYFQGNSAPDKSGLPSDRFSAERTGGSVSTLTIQRTQQEDSAVYLCASLVGVGNTIYFGEGSWLTVV.

This chain joins TRBV7-9 and TRBJ2-1; 12 nucleotides match TRBD2. This CDR3 contains 18 residues. The V gene's germline CDR1 is SEHNR and CDR2 FQNEAQ (reference sequence). J gave up 7 bases and V 2 bases, and 12 bases lay outside the gene matches. The CDR3 spells CASSLSRFSSGRGNEQFF. The CDR3 DNA reads TGTGCCAGCAGCTTATCCCGGTTCTCTAGCGGGAGGGGTAATGAGCAGTTCTTC.

This clone was seen more than once but under ten times. This sample also contains other DNA sequences that code for the same CDR3. V and J are TRBV15 and TRBJ1-2, with D maybe TRBD1 (5 bases). The V gene lost 0 bases and the J gene lost 7 bases, with 15 bases spanning the gap. CDR3 length: 15 residues. Germline V gene data show CDR1 as LNHNV and CDR2 as YYDKDF (reference sequence). In DNA form, the CDR3 reads TGTGCCACCAGCAGAGATCGACGGGGGTGGGGTGGCTACACCTTC. It yields the protein CATSRDRRGWGGYTF.

This clone was seen a few times. This chain joins TRBV28 and TRBJ1-4; the D is unclear. Trimming took off 3 bases at V and 0 bases at J, with 11 bases between the two ends. The CDR3 sequence is 16 residues long. Germline V gene sequence: CDR1 MDHEN, CDR2 SYDVKM. CDR3 DNA: TGTGCCAGCAGTTTTACGGGGTTTGCAACTAATGAAAAACTGTTTTTT. This sequence encodes CASSFTGFATNEKLFF.

This clone occurred a few times. J is TRBJ2-1 and V is TRBV9; D is uncertain. The V gene lost 7 bases and the J gene lost 7 bases, with 18 bases spanning the gap. CDR3 length: 14 residues. CDR1 and CDR2 from the germline V gene are SGDLS and YYNGEE. The CDR3 loop reads CASRPNTLGNEQFF. CDR3 sequence (DNA): TGTGCCAGCCGCCCCAATACTTTGGGGAATGAGCAGTTCTTC.

The chain is built from TRBV2 and TRBJ2-4; 14 nucleotides align to TRBD2. V trimming: 4 bases; J trimming: 3 bases; junction bases outside the gene matches: 5. Germline V gives CDR1 SNHLY, CDR2 FYNNEI. The CDR3 length is 17 residues. The CDR3 protein is CASSGGLAGVVKNIQYF. CDR3 DNA: TGTGCCAGCAGTGGGGGACTAGCGGGAGTGGTCAAAAACATTCAGTACTTC.

This clone was detected a few times. V and J are TRBV15 and TRBJ2-4; TRBD1 matches at 8 bases. This CDR3 is built from 14 residues. The V segment lost 5 bases and the J segment 4 bases; nucleotides outside the gene matches: 4. The germline V gene encodes CDR1 LNHNV and CDR2 YYDKDF (reference sequence). CDR3 DNA sequence: TGTGCCACCAGCCCTCGGACAGGGAAAAACATTCAGTACTTC. It encodes CATSPRTGKNIQYF. Combining the CDR3 with reference TRBV15 and TRBJ2-4 gives the whole variable domain DAMVIQNPRYQVTQFGKPVTLSCSQTLNHNVMYWYQQKSSQAPKLLFHYYDKDFNNEADTPDNFQSRRPNTSFCFLDIRSPGLGDTAMYLCATSPRTGKNIQYFGAGTRLSVL.

This clone has only a few counts. V and J are TRBV5-4 and TRBJ2-2; D not resolved. Trimming pared 1 base from V and 2 bases from J, leaving 6 bases between. CDR1 is SGHNT and CDR2 is YYREEE in the germline V gene (reference sequence). This CDR3 is 14 amino acids long. The CDR3 DNA is TGTGCCAGCAGCTTGCTCACTAACACCGGGGAGCTGTTTTTT. Its translation: CASSLLTNTGELFF.

This clone was picked up a small number of times. The chain recombines TRBV4-2 with TRBJ1-1, with D perhaps matching TRBD1 (6 bases). V lost 1 base to trimming and J lost 1 base, with 13 bases between them. The germline gives CDR1 LGHNA, CDR2 YNFKEQ. The CDR3 contains 16 residues. The DNA for the CDR3 is TGTGCCAGCAGCCAAGTGGGGACAAGGGGGAACACTGAAGCTTTCTTT. As protein: CASSQVGTRGNTEAFF.